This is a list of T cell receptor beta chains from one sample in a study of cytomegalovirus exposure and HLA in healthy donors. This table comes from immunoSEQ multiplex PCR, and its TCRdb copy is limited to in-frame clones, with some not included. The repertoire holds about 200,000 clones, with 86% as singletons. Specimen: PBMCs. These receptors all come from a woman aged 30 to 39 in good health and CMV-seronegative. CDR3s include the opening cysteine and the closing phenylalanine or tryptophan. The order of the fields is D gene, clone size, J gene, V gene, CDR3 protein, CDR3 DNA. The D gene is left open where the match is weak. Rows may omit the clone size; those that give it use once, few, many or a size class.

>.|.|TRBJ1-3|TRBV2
CASSGQASGNTIYF
TGTGCCAGCAGTGGACAAGCCTCTGGAAACACCATATATTTT
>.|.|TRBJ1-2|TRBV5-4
CASSLDNRMGGYTF
TGTGCCAGCAGCTTGGACAACAGGATGGGGGGCTACACCTTC
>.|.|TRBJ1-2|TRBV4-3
CASSRTQVPGYTF
TGCGCCAGCAGCCGAACACAGGTTCCTGGCTACACCTTC
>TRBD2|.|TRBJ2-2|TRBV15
CATSSALAGGRIGELFF
TGTGCCACCAGCAGCGCACTAGCGGGAGGCCGTATCGGGGAGCTGTTTTTT
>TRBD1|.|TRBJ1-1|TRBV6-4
CASKVRQGGTEAFF
TGTGCCAGCAAAGTAAGACAGGGGGGCACTGAAGCTTTCTTT
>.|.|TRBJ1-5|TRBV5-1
CASSLGPDQPQHF
TGCGCCAGCAGCTTGGGTCCAGATCAGCCCCAGCATTTT
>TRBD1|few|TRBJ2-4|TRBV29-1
CSVRDRGGLNIQYF
TGCAGCGTTCGAGACAGGGGGGGATTAAACATTCAGTACTTC
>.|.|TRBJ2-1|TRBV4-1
CASSPLTANNEQFF
TGCGCCAGCAGCCCTCTGACAGCTAACAATGAGCAGTTCTTC
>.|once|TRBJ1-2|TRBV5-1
CASSPEIRRSDNYGYTF
TGCGCCAGCAGCCCCGAAATTAGACGGAGTGATAACTATGGCTACACCTTC
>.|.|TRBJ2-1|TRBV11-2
CASSLVRNNEQFF
TGTGCCAGCAGCTTAGTCAGGAACAATGAGCAGTTCTTC
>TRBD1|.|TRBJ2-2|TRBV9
CASRSHPGQGMAGELFF
TGTGCCAGCAGGTCACATCCGGGACAGGGGATGGCCGGGGAGCTGTTTTTT
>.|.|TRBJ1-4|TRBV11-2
CASSPLTGIGEKLFF
TGTGCCAGCAGCCCCCTTACAGGGATCGGTGAAAAACTGTTTTTT
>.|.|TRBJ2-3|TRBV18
CASSLGRSTDTQYF
TGTGCCAGCTCCTTGGGGAGGAGCACAGATACGCAGTATTTT
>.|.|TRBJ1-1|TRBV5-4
CASSSSGTEAFF
TGTGCCAGCAGCTCGTCGGGGACTGAAGCTTTCTTT
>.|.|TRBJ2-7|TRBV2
CASSEVGGSYEQYF
TGTGCCAGCAGTGAAGTGGGGGGTTCCTACGAGCAGTACTTC
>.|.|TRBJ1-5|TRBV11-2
CASSQGIGQPQHF
TGTGCCAGCTCCCAGGGCATCGGTCAGCCCCAGCATTTT
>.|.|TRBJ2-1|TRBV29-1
CSVAPGGSYNEQFF
TGCAGCGTTGCCCCGGGTGGTTCCTACAATGAGCAGTTCTTC
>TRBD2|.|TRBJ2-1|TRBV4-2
CASSPFGLAALSSYNEQFF
TGTGCCAGCAGTCCATTCGGTCTAGCGGCGCTTAGCTCCTACAATGAGCAGTTCTTC
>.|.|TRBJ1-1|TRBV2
CASSDLGGRRSPFF
TGTGCCAGCAGTGACTTGGGAGGGAGGCGCTCCCCCTTCTTT
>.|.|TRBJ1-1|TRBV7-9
CASSPDQGLTEAFF
TGTGCCAGCAGCCCGGATCAGGGTTTGACTGAAGCTTTCTTT
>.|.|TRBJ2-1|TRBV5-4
CASSQDLAAFNEQFF
TGTGCCAGCAGCCAGGACTTAGCAGCCTTCAATGAGCAGTTCTTC
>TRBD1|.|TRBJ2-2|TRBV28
CATQGAVTGELFF
TGTGCCACACAGGGGGCGGTCACCGGGGAGCTGTTTTTT
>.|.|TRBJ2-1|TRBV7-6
CASSLESRSDYNEQFF
TGTGCCAGCAGCTTAGAGAGCCGGAGTGATTACAATGAGCAGTTCTTC